Listed below are T cell receptor beta chains from one sample, sequenced in a study of blood T cell repertoires in COVID-19. Method: immunoSEQ multiplex PCR; TCRdb's copy keeps in-frame clones and lacks some. The sample records a few hundred thousand clones, approximately 91% being singletons. Material for sequencing was PBMCs or T cells enriched from blood (not recorded which). Receptors were obtained from a woman aged 40 to 55 who had been exposed to COVID-19. The CDR3 runs from the conserved cysteine through the conserved F or W. D genes are given only for firm matches. A row's size may be missing; if present it is once, few, many or a size class.

clone size | D gene | J gene | V gene | CDR3 DNA | CDR3 protein
NA | NA | TRBJ1-1 | TRBV18 | TGTGCCAGCTCCCGCGGCTACACTGAAGCTTTCTTT | CASSRGYTEAFF
NA | TRBD1 | TRBJ2-5 | TRBV27 | TGTGCCAGCAGTCATCGGACAGGGAGCGAGACCCAGTACTTC | CASSHRTGSETQYF
NA | TRBD1 | TRBJ1-5 | TRBV2 | TGTGCCAGCAGTGAGTCAGGACAGGGCCACGGGTCCCAGCATTTT | CASSESGQGHGSQHF
NA | TRBD1 | TRBJ2-7 | TRBV29-1 | TGCAGCGTTTTAGGGACAGGGGGCTACGAGCAGTACTTC | CSVLGTGGYEQYF
once | NA | TRBJ2-6 | TRBV29-1 | TGCAGCGCATCACAAGCAGGGCAAGGGGCCAACGTCCTGACTTTC | CSASQAGQGANVLTF
NA | TRBD1 | TRBJ1-2 | TRBV15 | TGTGCCACCAGCAGCCGGGACAGGGGCCGTTTAAACTATGGCTACACCTTC | CATSSRDRGRLNYGYTF
NA | NA | TRBJ1-1 | TRBV10-1 | TGCGCCAGCAGTGAGTCAAGGGGCCGAACTGAAGCTTTCTTT | CASSESRGRTEAFF
NA | NA | TRBJ1-1 | TRBV18 | TGTGCCAGCTCACCAGCGACTCCTGAAGCTTTCTTT | CASSPATPEAFF
NA | NA | TRBJ2-6 | TRBV6-5 | TGTGCCAGCAGTTACCAGGGGTCTGGGGCCAACGTCCTGACTTTC | CASSYQGSGANVLTF
NA | NA | TRBJ2-5 | TRBV5-6 | TGTGCCAGCAGCCCTAGGACAGAAGAGACCCAGTACTTC | CASSPRTEETQYF
once | TRBD1 | TRBJ1-1 | TRBV27 | TGTGCCAGCAGTTTATCGTGGGACAGGAACACTGAAGCTTTCTTT | CASSLSWDRNTEAFF
NA | TRBD1 | TRBJ2-7 | TRBV5-1 | TGCGCCAGCAGCTCTGACAGGGGGCACGAGCAGTACTTC | CASSSDRGHEQYF
NA | TRBD1 | TRBJ2-1 | TRBV7-6 | TGTGCCAGCAGCATCCGGGACAGGGGGAGGTATGAGCAGTTCTTC | CASSIRDRGRYEQFF
NA | NA | TRBJ1-4 | TRBV5-8 | TGTGCCAGCAGCTTGGTCCCGATCTGGGGGGATGAAAAACTGTTTTTT | CASSLVPIWGDEKLFF